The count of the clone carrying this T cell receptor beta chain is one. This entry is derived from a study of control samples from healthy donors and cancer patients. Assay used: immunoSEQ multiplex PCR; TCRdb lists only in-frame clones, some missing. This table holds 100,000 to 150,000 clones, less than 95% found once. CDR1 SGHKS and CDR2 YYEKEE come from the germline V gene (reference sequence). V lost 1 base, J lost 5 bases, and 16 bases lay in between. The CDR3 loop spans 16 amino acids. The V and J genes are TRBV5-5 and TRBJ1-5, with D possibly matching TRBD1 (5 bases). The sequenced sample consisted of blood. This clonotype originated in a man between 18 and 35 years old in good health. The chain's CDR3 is CASSLWVSQGDQPQHF. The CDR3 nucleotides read TGTGCCAGCAGCTTGTGGGTTTCTCAGGGAGATCAGCCCCAGCATTTT. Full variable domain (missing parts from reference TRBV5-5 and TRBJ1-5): DAGVTQSPTHLIKTRGQQVTLRCSPISGHKSVSWYQQVLGQGPQFIFQYYEKEERGRGNFPDRFSARQFPNYSSELNVNALLLGDSALYLCASSLWVSQGDQPQHFGDGTRLSIL.